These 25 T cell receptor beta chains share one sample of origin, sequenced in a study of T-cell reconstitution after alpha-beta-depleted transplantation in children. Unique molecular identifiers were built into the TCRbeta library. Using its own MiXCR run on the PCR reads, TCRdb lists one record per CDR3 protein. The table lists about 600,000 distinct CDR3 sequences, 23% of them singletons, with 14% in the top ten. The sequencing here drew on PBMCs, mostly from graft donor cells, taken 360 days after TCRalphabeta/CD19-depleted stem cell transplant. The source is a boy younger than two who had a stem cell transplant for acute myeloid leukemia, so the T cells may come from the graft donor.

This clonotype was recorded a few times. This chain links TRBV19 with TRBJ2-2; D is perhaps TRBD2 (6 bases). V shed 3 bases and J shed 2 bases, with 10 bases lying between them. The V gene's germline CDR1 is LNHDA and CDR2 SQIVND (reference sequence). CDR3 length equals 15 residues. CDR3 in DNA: TGTGCCAGTAGTATTTTAGGGACTAACACCGGGGAGCTGTTTTTT. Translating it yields CASSILGTNTGELFF.

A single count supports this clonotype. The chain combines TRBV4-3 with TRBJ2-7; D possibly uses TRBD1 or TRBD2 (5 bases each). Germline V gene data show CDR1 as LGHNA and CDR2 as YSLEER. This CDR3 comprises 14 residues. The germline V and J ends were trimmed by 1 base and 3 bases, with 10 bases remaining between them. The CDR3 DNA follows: TGCGCCAGCAGCCAAGGGGGGTCAGGCTACGAGCAGTACTTC. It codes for CASSQGGSGYEQYF.

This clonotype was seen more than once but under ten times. For the CDR3, the DNA is TGTGCCAGCAGTTTAGCGCGCGACGAGCAGTACTTC. Translation gives CASSLARDEQYF. The genes are TRBV12-3 or TRBV12-4 and TRBJ2-7; D ambiguous. There are 12 residues in the CDR3. Between the trimmed V and J ends, which lost 0 bases and 5 bases, there was a span of 5 bases.

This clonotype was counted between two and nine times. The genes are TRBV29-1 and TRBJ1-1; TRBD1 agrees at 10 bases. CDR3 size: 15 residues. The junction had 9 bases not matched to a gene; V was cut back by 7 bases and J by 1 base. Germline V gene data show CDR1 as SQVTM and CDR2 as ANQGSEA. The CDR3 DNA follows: TGCAGCGCCCACTTTGGACAGGGGGGGAACACTGAAGCTTTCTTT. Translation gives CSAHFGQGGNTEAFF. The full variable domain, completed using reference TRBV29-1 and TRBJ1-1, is SAVISQKPSRDICQRGTSLTIQCQVDSQVTMMFWYRQQPGQSLTLIATANQGSEATYESGFVIDKFPISRPNLTFSTLTVSNMSPEDSSIYLCSAHFGQGGNTEAFFGQGTRLTVV.

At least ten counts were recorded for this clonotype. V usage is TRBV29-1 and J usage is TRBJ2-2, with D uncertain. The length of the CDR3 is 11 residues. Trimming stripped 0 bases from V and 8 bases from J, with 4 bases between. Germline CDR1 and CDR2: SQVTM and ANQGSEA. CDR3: CSVEDLGELFF. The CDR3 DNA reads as TGCAGCGTTGAAGATCTGGGGGAGCTGTTTTTT.

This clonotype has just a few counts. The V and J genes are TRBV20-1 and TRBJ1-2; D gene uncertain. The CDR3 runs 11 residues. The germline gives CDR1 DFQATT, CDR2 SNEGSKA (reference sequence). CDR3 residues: CRCLGGNGYTF. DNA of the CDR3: TGCAGATGCCTGGGAGGGAATGGCTACACCTTC.

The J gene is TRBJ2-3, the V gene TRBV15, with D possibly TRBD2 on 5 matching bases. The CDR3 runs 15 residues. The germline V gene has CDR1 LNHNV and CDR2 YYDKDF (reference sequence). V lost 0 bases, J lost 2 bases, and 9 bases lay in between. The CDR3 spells CATSRDPSPTDTQYF. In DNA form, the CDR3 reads TGTGCCACCAGCAGAGACCCTAGCCCCACAGATACGCAGTATTTT.

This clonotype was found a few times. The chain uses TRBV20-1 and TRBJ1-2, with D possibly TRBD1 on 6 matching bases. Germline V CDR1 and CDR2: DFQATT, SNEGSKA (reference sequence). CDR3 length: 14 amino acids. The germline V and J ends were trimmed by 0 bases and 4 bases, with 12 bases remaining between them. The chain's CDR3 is CSARDPDRTYGYTF. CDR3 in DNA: TGCAGTGCTAGAGATCCAGACAGGACCTATGGCTACACCTTC.

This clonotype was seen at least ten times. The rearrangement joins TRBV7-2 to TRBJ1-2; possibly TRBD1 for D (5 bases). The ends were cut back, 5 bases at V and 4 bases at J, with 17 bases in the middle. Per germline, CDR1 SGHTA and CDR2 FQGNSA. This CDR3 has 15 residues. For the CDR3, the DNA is TGTGCCAGCAGCCCGGGCAGGGACTCGGCCTATGGCTACACCTTC. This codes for CASSPGRDSAYGYTF.

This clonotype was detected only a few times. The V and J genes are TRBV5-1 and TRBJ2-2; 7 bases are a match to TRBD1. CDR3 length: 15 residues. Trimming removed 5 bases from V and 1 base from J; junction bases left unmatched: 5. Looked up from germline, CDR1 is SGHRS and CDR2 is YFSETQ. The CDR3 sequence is CASRSGTENTGELFF. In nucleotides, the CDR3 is TGCGCCAGCAGGTCCGGGACAGAGAACACCGGGGAGCTGTTTTTT. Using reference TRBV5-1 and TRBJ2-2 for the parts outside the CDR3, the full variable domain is KAGVTQTPRYLIKTRGQQVTLSCSPISGHRSVSWYQQTPGQGLQFLFEYFSETQRNKGNFPGRFSGRQFSNSRSEMNVSTLELGDSALYLCASRSGTENTGELFFGEGSRLTVL.

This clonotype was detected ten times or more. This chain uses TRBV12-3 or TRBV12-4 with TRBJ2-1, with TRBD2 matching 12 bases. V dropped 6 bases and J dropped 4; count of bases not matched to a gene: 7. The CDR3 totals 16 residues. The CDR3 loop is CASRTGLAGWYNEQFF. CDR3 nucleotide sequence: TGTGCCAGCAGAACTGGACTAGCGGGGTGGTACAATGAGCAGTTCTTC.

CDR3 region: CSAAHDRGFHNTEAFF. The CDR3, as DNA: TGCAGTGCGGCCCACGACAGGGGTTTTCATAACACTGAAGCTTTCTTT. The chain links TRBV20-1 to TRBJ1-1; 8 bases are shared with TRBD1. CDR1 is DFQATT, CDR2 SNEGSKA, per germline (reference sequence). The V and J ends lost 6 bases and 2 bases, in that order; junction bases with no gene match: 14. CDR3 length: 16 amino acids.

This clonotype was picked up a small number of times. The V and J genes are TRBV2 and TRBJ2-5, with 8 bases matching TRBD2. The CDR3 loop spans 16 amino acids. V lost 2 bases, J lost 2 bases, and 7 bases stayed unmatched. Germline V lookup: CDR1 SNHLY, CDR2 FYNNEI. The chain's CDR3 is CASSEISGNTQETQYF. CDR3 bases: TGTGCCAGCAGTGAAATTAGCGGGAATACACAAGAGACCCAGTACTTC.

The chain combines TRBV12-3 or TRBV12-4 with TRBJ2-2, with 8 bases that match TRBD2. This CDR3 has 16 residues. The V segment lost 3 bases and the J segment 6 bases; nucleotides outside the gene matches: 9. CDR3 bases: TGTGCCAGCAGTTTGTACAGCGGGGGACCCCCCGGGGAGCTGTTTTTT. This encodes CASSLYSGGPPGELFF.

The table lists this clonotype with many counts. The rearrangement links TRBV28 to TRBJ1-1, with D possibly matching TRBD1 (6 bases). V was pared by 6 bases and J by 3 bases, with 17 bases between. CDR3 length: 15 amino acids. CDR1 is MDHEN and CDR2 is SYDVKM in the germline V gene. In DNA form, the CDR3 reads TGTGCCAGCAGCGGGACTGGGGAGGGGGACACTGAAGCTTTCTTT. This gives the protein CASSGTGEGDTEAFF.

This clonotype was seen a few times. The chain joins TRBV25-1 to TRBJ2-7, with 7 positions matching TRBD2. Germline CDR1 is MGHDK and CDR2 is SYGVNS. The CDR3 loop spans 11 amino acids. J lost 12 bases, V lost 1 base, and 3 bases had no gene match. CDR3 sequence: CASSEFGGWYF. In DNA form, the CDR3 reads TGTGCCAGCAGTGAATTCGGGGGGTGGTACTTC.

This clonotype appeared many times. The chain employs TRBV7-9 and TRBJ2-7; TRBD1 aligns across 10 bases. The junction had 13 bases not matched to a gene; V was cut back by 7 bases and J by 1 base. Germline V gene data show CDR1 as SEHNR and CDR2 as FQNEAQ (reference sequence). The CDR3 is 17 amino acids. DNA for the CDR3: TGTGCCAGCACCCTCGGACAGGGGGAAAATTTGTCCTACGAGCAGTACTTC. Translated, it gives CASTLGQGENLSYEQYF.

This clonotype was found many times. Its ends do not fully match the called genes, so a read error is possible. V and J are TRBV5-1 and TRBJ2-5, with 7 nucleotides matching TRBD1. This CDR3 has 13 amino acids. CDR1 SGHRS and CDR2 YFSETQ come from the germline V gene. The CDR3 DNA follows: TGTGCCAGCAGTCGACAGGGAGAAGAGACCCAGTACTTC. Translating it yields CASSRQGEETQYF.

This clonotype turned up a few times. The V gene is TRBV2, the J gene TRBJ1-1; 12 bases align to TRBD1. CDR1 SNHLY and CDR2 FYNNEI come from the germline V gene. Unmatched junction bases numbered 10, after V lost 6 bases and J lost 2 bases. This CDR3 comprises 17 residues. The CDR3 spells CASSNLEGQGANTEAFF. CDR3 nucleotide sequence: TGTGCCAGCAGCAATCTGGAGGGACAGGGGGCCAACACTGAAGCTTTCTTT.

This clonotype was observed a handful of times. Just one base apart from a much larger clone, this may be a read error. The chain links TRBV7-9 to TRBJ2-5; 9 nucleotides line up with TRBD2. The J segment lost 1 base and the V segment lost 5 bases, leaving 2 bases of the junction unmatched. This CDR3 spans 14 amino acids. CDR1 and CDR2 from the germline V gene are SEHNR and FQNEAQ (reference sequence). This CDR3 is CASSPTSGQETQYF. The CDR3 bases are TGTGCCAGCAGCCCGACTAGCGGCCAAGAGACCCAGTACTTC.

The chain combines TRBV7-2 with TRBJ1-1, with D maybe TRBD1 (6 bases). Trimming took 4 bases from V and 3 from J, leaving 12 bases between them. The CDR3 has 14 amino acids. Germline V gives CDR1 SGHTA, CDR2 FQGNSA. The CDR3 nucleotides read TGTGCCAGCAGCTCGGACAGATTAGACACTGAAGCTTTCTTT. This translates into CASSSDRLDTEAFF.

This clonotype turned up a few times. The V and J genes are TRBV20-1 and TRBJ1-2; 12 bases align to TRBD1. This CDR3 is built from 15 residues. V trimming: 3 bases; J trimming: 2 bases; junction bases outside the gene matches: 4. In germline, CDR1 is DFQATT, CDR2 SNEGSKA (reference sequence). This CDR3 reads CSARGQGASNYGYTF. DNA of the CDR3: TGCAGTGCTAGGGGACAGGGGGCATCCAACTATGGCTACACCTTC.

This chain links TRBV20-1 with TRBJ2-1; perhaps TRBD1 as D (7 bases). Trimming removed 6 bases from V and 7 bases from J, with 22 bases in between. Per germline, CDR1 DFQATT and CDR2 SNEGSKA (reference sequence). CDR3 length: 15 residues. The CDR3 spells CSARPRQGLGNEQFF. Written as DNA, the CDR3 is TGCAGTGCCCGACCCCGACAGGGACTGGGGAATGAGCAGTTCTTC.

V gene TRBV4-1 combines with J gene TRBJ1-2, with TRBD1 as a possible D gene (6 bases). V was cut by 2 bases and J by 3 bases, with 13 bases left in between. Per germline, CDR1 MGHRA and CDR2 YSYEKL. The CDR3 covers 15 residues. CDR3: CASSQTATGDYGYTF. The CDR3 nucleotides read TGCGCCAGCAGCCAAACAGCGACAGGAGACTATGGCTACACCTTC.

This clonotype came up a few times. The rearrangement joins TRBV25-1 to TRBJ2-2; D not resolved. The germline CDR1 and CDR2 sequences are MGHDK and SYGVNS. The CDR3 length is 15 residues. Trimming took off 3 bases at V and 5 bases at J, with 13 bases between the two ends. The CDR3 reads CASSDSPARTGELFF. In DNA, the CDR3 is TGTGCCAGCAGTGATAGTCCCGCGAGGACCGGGGAGCTGTTTTTT.